This T cell receptor beta chain came from a study of CD8 T cells in Susac syndrome. Random hexamers were used to reverse transcribe an amount of about 0.45 to 1 ug RNA. Using its own MiXCR run on the immunoSEQ multiplex PCR reads, TCRdb lists one record per CDR3 protein. The sample contains about 130,000 distinct CDR3 sequences, around 94% of which appear only once. This CDR3 is 13 amino acids long. Trimming pared 5 bases from V and 0 bases from J, leaving 7 bases between. The sequence came from a human donor in good health. Sequenced: CD4+ T cells from PBMCs. The chain combines TRBV12-3 or TRBV12-4 with TRBJ1-1; D remains unclear. This CDR3 is CASSIWLNTEAFF. The DNA for the CDR3 is TGTGCCAGCAGTATCTGGTTGAACACTGAAGCTTTCTTT.